The 25 T cell receptor beta chains listed next were all sequenced from one sample in a study of T cell responses to AZD1222 COVID-19 vaccine. Assay: immunoSEQ multiplex PCR; the TCRdb copy retains only in-frame clones and omits some. The sample includes fewer than 130,000 clones, around nine tenths of them seen just once. The starting material was peripheral blood, obtained 28 days after the second AZD1222 dose. These TCRs come from an adult who received the AZD1222 COVID-19 vaccine.

The J gene is TRBJ2-7, the V gene TRBV4-3; TRBD1 matches at 8 bases. Germline trimming cut 1 base from V and 4 bases from J; bases unmatched to any gene: 6. CDR1 and CDR2 from the germline V gene are LGHNA and YSLEER. The CDR3 is 15 amino acids. Written as DNA, the CDR3 is TGCGCCAGCAGCCAAGCCGGGACAGGAATATACGAGCAGTACTTC. It encodes CASSQAGTGIYEQYF.

The genes are TRBV19 and TRBJ1-1; D is ambiguous. This CDR3 region has 13 residues. Germline CDR1 and CDR2: LNHDA and SQIVND (reference sequence). V gave up 7 bases and J gave up 2 bases, with 11 bases separating them. In DNA form, the CDR3 reads TGTGCCAGTACCCAGCCCGCAAACACTGAAGCTTTCTTT. It is translated as CASTQPANTEAFF. The entire variable domain, with the rest obtained from reference TRBV19 and TRBJ1-1, is as follows: DGGITQSPKYLFRKEGQNVTLSCEQNLNHDAMYWYRQDPGQGLRLIYYSQIVNDFQKGDIAEGYSVSREKKESFPLTVTSAQKNPTAFYLCASTQPANTEAFFGQGTRLTVV.

The gene calls are TRBV5-4 and TRBJ1-6, with 7 bases lining up with TRBD1. J gave up 6 bases and V 3 bases, and 9 bases lay outside the gene matches. Germline V CDR1 and CDR2: SGHNT, YYREEE (reference sequence). This CDR3 region has 16 residues. The CDR3 nucleotides are TGTGCCAGCAGCTCCCAAAGACAGGGTAGTAATTCACCCCTCCACTTT. Translating it yields CASSSQRQGSNSPLHF. Complete variable domain (other parts from reference TRBV5-4 and TRBJ1-6): ETGVTQSPTHLIKTRGQQVTLRCSSQSGHNTVSWYQQALGQGPQFIFQYYREEENGRGNFPPRFSGLQFPNYSSELNVNALELDDSALYLCASSSQRQGSNSPLHFGNGTRLTVT.

The chain carries TRBV5-4 and TRBJ2-2; TRBD1 is a possible D gene (6 bases). CDR3 length: 16 residues. Trimming pared 4 bases from V and 1 base from J, leaving 14 bases between. Germline values: CDR1 SGHNT, CDR2 YYREEE (reference sequence). CDR3 in DNA: TGTGCCAGCAGCCCAAACCCGGGACAGAACACCGGGGAGCTGTTTTTT. Encoded protein: CASSPNPGQNTGELFF.

The chain couples TRBV29-1 to TRBJ1-2; D is perhaps TRBD1 (5 bases). V was clipped by 4 bases and J by 5 bases, with 11 bases between them. Germline V lookup: CDR1 SQVTM, CDR2 ANQGSEA. CDR3 size: 12 residues. CDR3 nucleotide sequence: TGCAGCGTTGCCGGGACCGATTATGGCTACACCTTC. It encodes CSVAGTDYGYTF.

The V and J genes are TRBV20-1 and TRBJ1-2; D call uncertain. CDR3 length equals 13 residues. Looked up from germline, CDR1 is DFQATT and CDR2 is SNEGSKA (reference sequence). V was shortened by 3 bases and J by 4 bases, with 12 bases between the two germline ends. The CDR3 spells CSASGSPLYGYTF. DNA for the CDR3: TGCAGTGCTAGTGGGTCGCCCCTCTATGGCTACACCTTC.

V is TRBV4-3 and J is TRBJ2-5; 10 bases map to TRBD2. V lost 0 bases, J lost 5 bases, and 9 bases stayed unmatched. The germline CDR1 and CDR2 sequences are LGHNA and YSLEER. The length of the CDR3 is 17 residues. For the CDR3, the DNA is TGCGCCAGCAGCCAAGAGGTTAGCGGGGGGTTTATTGAGACCCAGTACTTC. Protein product: CASSQEVSGGFIETQYF.

The V call is TRBV5-4, the J call TRBJ1-2, with 7 nucleotides matching TRBD1. This CDR3 has 13 amino acids. Trimming took 5 bases from V and 4 from J; bases not matched to a gene: 5. In germline, CDR1 is SGHNT, CDR2 YYREEE (reference sequence). The DNA of the CDR3 is TGTGCCAGCAGGCTAGGGGGCACCTATGGCTACACCTTC. Residues: CASRLGGTYGYTF.

V and J are TRBV7-2 and TRBJ1-5, with a tentative D call TRBD1 (5 bases). The CDR3 contains 14 residues. Germline V gives CDR1 SGHTA, CDR2 FQGNSA. Trimming removed 3 bases from V and 0 bases from J, with 6 bases in between. As DNA, the CDR3 is TGTGCCAGCAGCTTTGACAGTAGCAATCAGCCCCAGCATTTT. It specifies CASSFDSSNQPQHF.

Here the CDR3 reads CASSGPRALGALSNQPQHF. The CDR3 DNA sequence: TGTGCCAGCAGCGGGCCGCGGGCTCTTGGAGCTCTTAGCAATCAGCCCCAGCATTTT. This sequence joins TRBV2 and TRBJ1-5; no reliable D call. The CDR3 contains 19 residues. Germline V gives CDR1 SNHLY, CDR2 FYNNEI. Deletions cut 6 bases from V and 0 bases from J, with 24 bases between.

J is TRBJ1-2 and V is TRBV6-5, with TRBD1 identical over 9 bases. With V trimmed by 5 bases and J by 4 bases, 5 bases remained unmatched. The CDR3 has 14 residues. Germline V CDR1 and CDR2: MNHEY, SVGAGI. In nucleotides, the CDR3 is TGTGCCAGCAGTAGGGACAGGGCGGCCTATGGCTACACCTTC. It codes for CASSRDRAAYGYTF.

Only a few counts were recorded for this clone. The rearrangement links TRBV7-2 to TRBJ1-2; 7 nucleotides line up with TRBD1. Trimming took 5 bases from V and 2 from J; bases not matched to a gene: 5. This CDR3 is built from 14 residues. Germline CDR1 and CDR2: SGHTA and FQGNSA. The DNA of the CDR3 is TGTGCCAGCAGCGAGCGGACAGGCAACTATGGCTACACCTTC. Its protein is CASSERTGNYGYTF.

V and J are TRBV5-1 and TRBJ1-3; no clear D gene. The germline V and J ends were trimmed by 3 bases and 2 bases, with 9 bases remaining between them. Germline CDR1 SGHRS, CDR2 YFSETQ. There are 14 residues in the CDR3. The CDR3 DNA is TGCGCCAGCAGCTGGGCAGGCGCTGGAAACACCATATATTTT. Translated: CASSWAGAGNTIYF.

The V and J genes are TRBV7-4 and TRBJ2-5; D remains ambiguous. V lost 4 bases and J 5 bases, leaving 11 bases between the germline ends. The germline V gene encodes CDR1 SGHVT and CDR2 SQSDAQ. The CDR3 extends over 13 amino acids. This chain's CDR3 is CASSYSPRETQYF. The CDR3 DNA follows: TGTGCCAGCAGCTATAGCCCGAGGGAGACCCAGTACTTC.

The V call is TRBV5-1, the J call TRBJ1-1; D unclear. The CDR3 covers 14 residues. Trimming stripped 2 bases from V and 5 bases from J, with 13 bases between. Germline loops: CDR1 SGHRS, CDR2 YFSETQ. The CDR3 DNA is TGCGCCAGCAGCTTAACACGGCTAGGTACTGAAGCTTTCTTT. Amino acids: CASSLTRLGTEAFF.

J is TRBJ1-5 and V is TRBV18; 7 nucleotides match TRBD1. There are 14 residues in the CDR3. Germline CDR1 KGHSH, CDR2 LQKENI. The ends lost 4 bases at V and 4 bases at J; junction bases unmatched: 4. CDR3 DNA sequence: TGTGCCAGCTCACAAGACAGGGCGAATCAGCCCCAGCATTTT. This codes for CASSQDRANQPQHF.

This chain uses TRBV6-5 with TRBJ1-2; D gene unclear. Per the germline V gene, CDR1 is MNHEY and CDR2 is SVGAGI. There are 13 residues in the CDR3. V dropped 4 bases and J dropped 2 bases, with 8 bases sitting between them. CDR3 bases: TGTGCCAGCAGTTCCCTCCGGAACTATGGCTACACCTTC. This encodes CASSSLRNYGYTF.

The gene calls are TRBV10-1 and TRBJ2-2; D is unclear. CDR1 and CDR2 from the germline V gene are WNHNN and SYGVQD (reference sequence). CDR3 length equals 13 residues. V gave up 2 bases and J gave up 4 bases, with 5 bases separating them. Written as DNA, the CDR3 is TGCGCCAGCAGTGAGGGCATCACCGGGGAGCTGTTTTTT. It specifies CASSEGITGELFF.

The chain has TRBV5-1 and TRBJ2-7; D is possibly TRBD1 (5 bases). CDR1 is SGHRS, CDR2 YFSETQ, per germline. V was shortened by 1 base and J by 6 bases, with 11 bases between the two germline ends. The CDR3 is 13 amino acids. The CDR3 DNA reads as TGCGCCAGCAGCTTGTCAGGGATGGGCGAGCAGTACTTC. Its protein is CASSLSGMGEQYF.

This chain links TRBV21-1 with TRBJ1-4. TRBV21-1 is tagged as a pseudogene. The CDR3 loop spans 13 amino acids. This CDR3 reads CASSFRADEKLFF. The CDR3 DNA is TGTGCCAGCAGTTTCCGGGCCGATGAAAAACTGTTTTTT.

This rearrangement joins TRBV7-2 to TRBJ1-3; D is ambiguous. V was clipped by 5 bases and J by 0 bases, with 20 bases between them. Germline V gene lookup returns CDR1 SGHTA and CDR2 FQGNSA. CDR3 length: 18 residues. CDR3 protein: CASSHAPAKLISGNTIYF. CDR3 DNA sequence: TGTGCCAGCAGCCACGCTCCCGCCAAGCTTATCTCTGGAAACACCATATATTTT. Complete variable domain (other parts from reference TRBV7-2 and TRBJ1-3): GAGVSQSPSNKVTEKGKDVELRCDPISGHTALYWYRQSLGQGLEFLIYFQGNSAPDKSGLPSDRFSAERTGGSVSTLTIQRTQQEDSAVYLCASSHAPAKLISGNTIYFGEGSWLTVV.

V and J are TRBV7-2 and TRBJ2-5; TRBD2 might be the D (5 bases). V lost 5 bases and J 4 bases, leaving 8 bases between the germline ends. The CDR3 extends over 12 amino acids. CDR1 SGHTA and CDR2 FQGNSA come from the germline V gene. The CDR3 DNA follows: TGTGCCAGCAGCATAGGGAGAGAGACCCAGTACTTC. Its translation: CASSIGRETQYF.

V usage is TRBV19 and J usage is TRBJ2-5, with D perhaps TRBD1 (6 bases). This CDR3 region has 15 residues. Trimming shortened V by 7 bases and J by 2 bases, and 17 bases separated the two germline ends. Germline V CDR1 and CDR2: LNHDA, SQIVND (reference sequence). The CDR3 bases are TGTGCCAGTATAAGGGGGACATCCGAACAAGAGACCCAGTACTTC. It specifies CASIRGTSEQETQYF.

V gene TRBV29-1 combines with J gene TRBJ1-1; 10 bases agree with TRBD1. The junction had 4 bases not matched to a gene; V was cut back by 5 bases and J by 4 bases. In germline, CDR1 is SQVTM, CDR2 ANQGSEA. The CDR3 runs to 13 residues. CDR3 residues: CSVTGTGVTEAFF. The CDR3 DNA reads TGCAGCGTTACCGGGACAGGGGTCACTGAAGCTTTCTTT.

The J gene is TRBJ2-1, the V gene TRBV13, with TRBD2 matching over 8 bases. The CDR3 runs to 17 residues. J was trimmed by 3 bases and V by 1 base; bases with no gene match: 8. Germline-derived CDR1 and CDR2 are PRHDT and FYEKMQ (reference sequence). CDR3 sequence reads: CASSLVGGGPLYNEQFF. As DNA, the CDR3 is TGTGCCAGCAGCTTAGTCGGCGGGGGGCCACTCTACAATGAGCAGTTCTTC.